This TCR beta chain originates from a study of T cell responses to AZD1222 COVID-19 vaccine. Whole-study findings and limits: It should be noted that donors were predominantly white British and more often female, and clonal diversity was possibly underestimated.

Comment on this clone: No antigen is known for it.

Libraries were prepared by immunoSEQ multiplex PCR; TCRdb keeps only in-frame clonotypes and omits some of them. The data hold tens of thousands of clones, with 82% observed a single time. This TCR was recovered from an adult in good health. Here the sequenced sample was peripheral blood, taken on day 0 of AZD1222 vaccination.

CDR3 in DNA: TGTGCCAGCTCACTTACTCAGGGGATCAACGAGCAGTACTTC. Residues: CASSLTQGINEQYF. The rearrangement uses TRBV18 and TRBJ2-7; D possibly corresponds to TRBD1 (6 bases). V lost 4 bases to trimming and J lost 5 bases, with 15 bases between them. Germline CDR1 and CDR2: KGHSH and LQKENI. The CDR3 contains 14 residues.